One and the same sample provided the 20 T cell receptor beta chains below, sequenced in a study of graft-versus-host responses after intestinal transplantation. Intraepithelial and lamina propria lymphocytes were released after the graft tissue was processed. Libraries were prepared by immunoSEQ multiplex PCR; TCRdb keeps only in-frame clonotypes and omits some of them. This table has about 15,000 clones, about three fifths appearing once. This specimen was ileum tissue, taken 524 days after transplant. These receptors were obtained from a human patient who received an intestinal transplant, so some T cells may come from the graft donor.

This chain links TRBV7-9 with TRBJ2-5, with 16 bases matching TRBD2. The CDR3 loop spans 16 amino acids. CDR1 is SEHNR, CDR2 FQNEAQ, per germline (reference sequence). V lost 5 bases to trimming and J lost 2 bases; unmatched junction nucleotides: 2. CDR3 sequence (DNA): TGTGCCAGCAGCCTGGGACTAGCGGGGGGGCAAGAGACCCAGTACTTC. Protein product: CASSLGLAGGQETQYF.

The chain recombines TRBV7-2 with TRBJ1-6, with no clear D. This CDR3 has 15 amino acids. Trimming removed 2 bases at V and 8 bases at J, with 13 bases between. CDR1 and CDR2 from the germline V gene are SGHTA and FQGNSA. In nucleotides, the CDR3 is TGTGCCAGCAGCTTACGTCCGGGAAGAGATTCACCCCTCCACTTT. Its translation is CASSLRPGRDSPLHF.

V gene TRBV7-9 combines with J gene TRBJ1-3; D is perhaps TRBD1 (6 bases). Per the germline V gene, CDR1 is SEHNR and CDR2 is FQNEAQ (reference sequence). The V end lost 5 bases, the J end lost 1 base, and 12 bases lay between the germline ends. The CDR3 is 15 amino acids. In nucleotides, the CDR3 is TGTGCCAGCAGCCTACCGACAGGTTCTGGAAACACCATATATTTT. It yields the protein CASSLPTGSGNTIYF.

The chain combines TRBV5-5 with TRBJ2-5, with TRBD2 matching 10 bases. The CDR3 is 15 amino acids. Trimming cost V 1 base and J 1 base; bases outside gene matches: 1. CDR1 SGHKS and CDR2 YYEKEE come from the germline V gene (reference sequence). The CDR3 region has the DNA TGTGCCAGCAGCTTGTGGACTAGCGGCCAAGAGACCCAGTACTTC. Translating gives CASSLWTSGQETQYF.

The CDR3 spells CASSPQLAGGNFYYNEQFF. The CDR3 DNA is TGCGCCAGCAGCCCCCAACTAGCGGGGGGAAACTTCTACTACAATGAGCAGTTCTTC. The chain uses TRBV5-1 and TRBJ2-1, with 12 bases fitting TRBD2. Germline V lookup: CDR1 SGHRS, CDR2 YFSETQ. V lost 4 bases and J lost 3; bases outside the gene matches: 14. This CDR3 has 19 amino acids.

This clone was seen a handful of times. The genes are TRBV6-5 and TRBJ2-5, with D possibly being TRBD1 (5 bases). V dropped 2 bases and J dropped 5 bases, with 12 bases sitting between them. The CDR3 is made up of 14 amino acids. The V gene's germline CDR1 is MNHEY and CDR2 SVGAGI. CDR3 DNA: TGTGCCAGCAGTTACCTCAGGGTGGCGGAGACCCAGTACTTC. Translation: CASSYLRVAETQYF.

This clone is deemed medium-sized. CDR3 in DNA: TGTGCCAGCGGGGAGGGGCTCAGACAGCCCCAGCATTTT. It is translated as CASGEGLRQPQHF. The rearrangement uses TRBV2 and TRBJ1-5; D might be TRBD1 (5 bases). There are 13 residues in the CDR3. Per the germline V gene, CDR1 is SNHLY and CDR2 is FYNNEI. V lost 8 bases and J lost 7, with 15 bases in between.

The chain is built from TRBV6-5 and TRBJ2-5, with D maybe TRBD1 (5 bases). The length of the CDR3 is 14 residues. Deletions cut 0 bases from V and 3 bases from J, with 8 bases between. The germline CDR1 and CDR2 sequences are MNHEY and SVGAGI. CDR3 bases: TGTGCCAGCAGTTACTCGGGGCTCAAAGAGACCCAGTACTTC. Its protein is CASSYSGLKETQYF.

The V gene is TRBV7-2, the J gene TRBJ2-5; D is perhaps TRBD2 (5 bases). This CDR3 contains 15 residues. The V end lost 2 bases, the J end lost 2 bases, and 12 bases lay between the germline ends. Germline CDR1 is SGHTA and CDR2 is FQGNSA. The CDR3 loop is CASSLFSRGQETQYF. The CDR3 DNA follows: TGTGCCAGCAGCTTATTCTCGCGAGGGCAAGAGACCCAGTACTTC.

The CDR3 loop is CASSLAGGLTSTDTQYF. The CDR3, as DNA: TGTGCCAGCAGCTTAGCCGGGGGGTTAACTAGCACAGATACGCAGTATTTT. The rearrangement joins TRBV7-2 to TRBJ2-3, with 7 bases aligning to TRBD2. The CDR3 is 17 amino acids. Losses at the gene ends were 0 bases for V and 0 bases for J; bases not matched to a gene: 6. Germline assignment: CDR1 SGHTA and CDR2 FQGNSA.

This clone has just a few counts. This chain joins TRBV5-1 and TRBJ2-1, with 10 bases fitting TRBD2. CDR1 is SGHRS and CDR2 is YFSETQ in the germline V gene. This CDR3 has 15 amino acids. The V and J ends lost 4 bases and 7 bases, in that order; junction bases with no gene match: 8. CDR3 in amino acids: CASSPEAGGRNEQFF. In DNA form, the CDR3 reads TGCGCCAGCAGCCCAGAAGCGGGGGGGCGGAATGAGCAGTTCTTC. Filled out from reference TRBV5-1 and TRBJ2-1, the complete variable domain reads KAGVTQTPRYLIKTRGQQVTLSCSPISGHRSVSWYQQTPGQGLQFLFEYFSETQRNKGNFPGRFSGRQFSNSRSEMNVSTLELGDSALYLCASSPEAGGRNEQFFGPGTRLTVL.

Within the sample, this clone is medium-sized. The chain links TRBV30 to TRBJ2-1, with a tentative D call TRBD2 (5 bases). Germline V gene data show CDR1 as GTSNPN and CDR2 as SVGIG (reference sequence). The CDR3 is 13 residues long. V was clipped by 1 base and J by 5 bases, with 9 bases between them. The CDR3 nucleotides are TGTGCCTGGAGTGGCGGGCAGGACAATGAGCAGTTCTTC. This translates into CAWSGGQDNEQFF.

The V gene is TRBV6-4, the J gene TRBJ1-6; 10 positions agree with TRBD1. The V segment lost 0 bases and the J segment 9 bases; nucleotides outside the gene matches: 2. Per the germline V gene, CDR1 is MRHNA and CDR2 is SNTAGT. The CDR3 runs to 15 residues. CDR3 DNA: TGTGCCAGCAGTGACTCGACAGGGGGCGCTTCACCCCTCCACTTT. The encoded protein is CASSDSTGGASPLHF.

CDR3 DNA: TGCGCCAGCAGCCAGATAGCGGGGGCCGACTACGAGCAGTACTTC. Its translation is CASSQIAGADYEQYF. V is TRBV4-3 and J is TRBJ2-7, with TRBD2 matching over 9 bases. This CDR3 has 15 amino acids. Germline assignment: CDR1 LGHNA and CDR2 YSLEER. J was trimmed by 3 bases and V by 3 bases; bases with no gene match: 6.

V is TRBV2 and J is TRBJ1-2; D might be TRBD1 (6 bases). V was cut by 6 bases and J by 8 bases, with 16 bases left in between. Germline CDR1 SNHLY, CDR2 FYNNEI. CDR3 size: 13 residues. CDR3 in amino acids: CASSRDAQGGYTF. The CDR3 nucleotides read TGTGCCAGCAGCCGGGACGCCCAGGGGGGCTACACCTTC.

The rearrangement uses TRBV11-1 and TRBJ2-2; no firm D call. The CDR3 runs to 14 residues. Trimming left V 1 base short and J 3 bases short, with 6 bases between. Germline V gene sequence: CDR1 SGHAT, CDR2 FQDESV (reference sequence). DNA for the CDR3: TGTGCCAGCAGCTTAGACAGCTACACCGGGGAGCTGTTTTTT. Its translation is CASSLDSYTGELFF.

This clone has more than one count but fewer than ten. This chain connects TRBV6-1 to TRBJ2-3, with D uncertain. Trimming stripped 2 bases from V and 4 bases from J, with 25 bases between. The CDR3 consists of 19 residues. Germline V CDR1 and CDR2: MNHNS, SASEGT. DNA of the CDR3: TGTGCCAGCAGTGAAATTGGTGCGGTGGGTCTCCTCGACGCAGATACGCAGTATTTT. This translates into CASSEIGAVGLLDADTQYF.

By frequency in the sample, this clone is medium-sized. The CDR3 is CASGLVLAGAAETQYF. DNA for the CDR3: TGTGCTAGTGGTTTGGTTTTAGCGGGGGCCGCAGAGACCCAGTACTTC. The gene calls are TRBV12-5 and TRBJ2-5, with 9 bases fitting TRBD2. CDR3 length equals 16 residues. Germline trimming cut 0 bases from V and 4 bases from J; bases unmatched to any gene: 6. Germline-derived CDR1 and CDR2 are LGHNT and FRNRAP.

The gene calls are TRBV6-1 and TRBJ1-1, with a possible D match to TRBD1 (6 bases). CDR1 and CDR2 from the germline V gene are MNHNS and SASEGT. This CDR3 is 17 amino acids long. Deletions cut 2 bases from V and 3 bases from J, with 19 bases between. CDR3 nucleotide sequence: TGTGCCAGCAGTGAAAGGGGGTATGGGGTAGGGGACACTGAAGCTTTCTTT. It specifies CASSERGYGVGDTEAFF.

DNA of the CDR3: TGTGCCAGCAGCTTAGCGGCGGGGGTAGTAAACATTCAGTACTTC. This gives the protein CASSLAAGVVNIQYF. The rearrangement uses TRBV7-2 and TRBJ2-4; TRBD2 agrees at 7 bases. The CDR3 loop spans 15 amino acids. V lost 0 bases and J lost 6; bases outside the gene matches: 5. Per the germline V gene, CDR1 is SGHTA and CDR2 is FQGNSA.